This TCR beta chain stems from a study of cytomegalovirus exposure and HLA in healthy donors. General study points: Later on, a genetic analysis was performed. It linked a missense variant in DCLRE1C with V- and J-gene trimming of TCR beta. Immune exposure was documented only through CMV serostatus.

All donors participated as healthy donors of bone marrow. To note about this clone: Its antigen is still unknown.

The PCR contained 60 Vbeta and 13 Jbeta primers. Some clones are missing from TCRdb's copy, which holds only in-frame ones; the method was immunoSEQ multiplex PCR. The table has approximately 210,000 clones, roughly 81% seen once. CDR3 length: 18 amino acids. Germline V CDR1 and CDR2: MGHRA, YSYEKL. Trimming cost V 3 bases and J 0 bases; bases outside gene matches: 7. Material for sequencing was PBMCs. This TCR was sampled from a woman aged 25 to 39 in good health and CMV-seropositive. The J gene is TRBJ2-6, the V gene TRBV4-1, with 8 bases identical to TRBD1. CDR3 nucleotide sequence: TGCGCCAGCAGCCAGCGACAGGGGCCTTCCTCTGGGGCCAACGTCCTGACTTTC. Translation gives CASSQRQGPSSGANVLTF.